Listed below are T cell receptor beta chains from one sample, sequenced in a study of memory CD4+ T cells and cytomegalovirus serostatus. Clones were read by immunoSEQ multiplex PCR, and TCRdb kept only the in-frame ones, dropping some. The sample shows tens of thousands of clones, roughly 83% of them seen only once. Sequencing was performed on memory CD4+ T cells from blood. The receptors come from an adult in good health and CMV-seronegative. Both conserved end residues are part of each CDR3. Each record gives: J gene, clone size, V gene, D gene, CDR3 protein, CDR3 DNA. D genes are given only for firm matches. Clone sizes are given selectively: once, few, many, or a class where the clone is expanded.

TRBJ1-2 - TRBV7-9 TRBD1 CASSSWTGLLGYTF TGTGCCAGCAGCTCGTGGACAGGGTTATTGGGCTACACCTTC
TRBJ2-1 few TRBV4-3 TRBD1 CASSQDQGDGWMDEQFF TGCGCCAGCAGCCAGGATCAGGGGGATGGATGGATGGATGAGCAGTTCTTC
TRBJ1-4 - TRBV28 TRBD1 CASSGGTEIATNEKLFF TGTGCCAGCAGTGGTGGGACAGAGATTGCAACTAATGAAAAACTGTTTTTT
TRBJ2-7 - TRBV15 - CATSRSRVNSYEQYF TGTGCCACCAGCAGAAGCAGGGTGAACTCCTACGAGCAGTACTTC
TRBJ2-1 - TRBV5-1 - CASSFQTSRAVVTLTNEQFF TGCGCCAGCAGCTTCCAAACTAGTCGGGCTGTAGTTACCCTTACGAATGAGCAGTTCTTC
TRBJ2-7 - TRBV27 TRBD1 CASSPWTGWHEQYF TGTGCCAGCAGTCCCTGGACAGGGTGGCACGAGCAGTACTTC
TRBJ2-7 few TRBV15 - CATSREQGGEQYF TGTGCCACCAGCAGAGAACAGGGCGGCGAGCAGTACTTC
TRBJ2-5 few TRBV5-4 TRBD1 CASSLGQGDQYQETQYF TGTGCCAGCAGCTTGGGCCAGGGGGACCAGTACCAAGAGACCCAGTACTTC
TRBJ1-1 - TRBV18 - CASSPRMSAEAFF TGTGCCAGCTCACCACGGATGAGCGCTGAAGCTTTCTTT
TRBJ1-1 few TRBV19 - CASSDRYTEAFF TGTGCCAGTAGTGACAGATACACTGAAGCTTTCTTT
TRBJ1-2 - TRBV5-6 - CASSLALRTDYGYTF TGTGCCAGCAGCTTGGCCCTTAGGACGGACTATGGCTACACCTTC
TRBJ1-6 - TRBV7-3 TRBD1 CASSLVGRGFSPLHF TGTGCCAGCAGCTTAGTCGGCAGGGGGTTTTCACCCCTCCACTTT
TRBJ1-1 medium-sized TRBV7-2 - CASSLASGAEAFF TGTGCCAGCAGCTTAGCGAGCGGAGCTGAAGCTTTCTTT
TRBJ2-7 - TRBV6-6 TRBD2 CASSGSGRGDYEQYF TGTGCCAGCAGTGGCAGCGGGAGAGGGGACTACGAGCAGTACTTC
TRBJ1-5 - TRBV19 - CASSARGLVGNQPQHF TGTGCCAGTAGTGCACGGGGGCTAGTTGGCAATCAGCCCCAGCATTTT
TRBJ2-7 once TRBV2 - CASSDRGYEQYF TGTGCCAGCAGTGACAGGGGCTACGAGCAGTACTTC
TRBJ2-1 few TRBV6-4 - CASSVPGRRIYNEQFF TGTGCCAGCAGTGTTCCGGGACGCCGGATTTACAATGAGCAGTTCTTC
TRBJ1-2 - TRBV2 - CASSRQGNGYTF TGTGCCAGCAGTAGGCAGGGGAATGGCTACACCTTC
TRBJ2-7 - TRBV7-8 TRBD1 CASSFRGPEQYF TGTGCCAGCAGCTTTAGGGGGCCCGAGCAGTACTTC
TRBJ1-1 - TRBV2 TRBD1 CASSGWDRGFGEAFF TGTGCCAGCAGTGGCTGGGACAGGGGGTTCGGTGAAGCTTTCTTT
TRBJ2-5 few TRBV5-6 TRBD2 CASSLVGFLAGVTETQYF TGTGCCAGCAGCTTGGTGGGATTCCTAGCGGGAGTTACAGAGACCCAGTACTTC
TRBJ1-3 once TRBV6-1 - CASSEVPTGTGNTIYF TGTGCCAGCAGTGAAGTTCCTACAGGGACGGGAAACACCATATATTTT
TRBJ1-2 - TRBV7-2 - CASSLDQAGYGYTF TGTGCCAGCAGCTTAGATCAGGCAGGCTATGGCTACACCTTC
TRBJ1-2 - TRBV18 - CASSLVRDYGYTF TGTGCCAGCTCTCTAGTTAGGGACTATGGCTACACCTTC
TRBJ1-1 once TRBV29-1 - CSVHLGGTAFF TGCAGCGTTCACTTAGGGGGAACTGCTTTCTTT
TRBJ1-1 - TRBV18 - CASSRTNGAVNTEAFF TGTGCCAGCTCACGTACAAATGGGGCTGTGAACACTGAAGCTTTCTTT
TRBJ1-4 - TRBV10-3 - CAIKDGPNEKLFF TGTGCCATCAAGGACGGGCCTAATGAAAAACTGTTTTTT
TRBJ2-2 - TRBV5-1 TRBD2 CASSLFRSGREAGELFF TGCGCCAGCAGCTTATTCCGCAGCGGGAGAGAGGCCGGGGAGCTGTTTTTT
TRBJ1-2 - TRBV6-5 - CASSYRGIDGYTF TGTGCCAGCAGTTACCGGGGGATCGATGGCTACACCTTC
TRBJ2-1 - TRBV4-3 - CASSQVGSGRNEQFF TGCGCCAGCAGCCAAGTCGGTTCAGGTCGGAATGAGCAGTTCTTC
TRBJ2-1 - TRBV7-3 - CASSSRRAGEQFF TGTGCCAGCAGCTCAAGGAGGGCCGGTGAGCAGTTCTTC
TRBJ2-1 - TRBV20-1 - CSARERREQFF TGCAGTGCTAGAGAGCGGAGAGAGCAGTTCTTC
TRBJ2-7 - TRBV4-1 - CASSQDLGQTDYEQYF TGCGCCAGCAGCCAAGATCTGGGCCAAACGGACTACGAGCAGTACTTC